The 12 T cell receptor beta chains below all came from one sample that was sequenced in a study of early T cells in non-severe SARS-CoV-2 infection. In TCRdb, the 5' RACE reads were re-called with MiXCR into one record per CDR3 protein. The table records tens of thousands of distinct CDR3 sequences, 6.5% to 7.5% of them present only once. The starting material was whole blood, obtained at baseline. The source is an adult who was a healthcare worker with PCR-confirmed SARS-CoV-2 infection or an uninfected control (not recorded which).

This clonotype was found a few times. The V and J genes are TRBV29-1 and TRBJ2-1; 8 bases agree with TRBD1. The germline V gene encodes CDR1 SQVTM and CDR2 ANQGSEA. V gave up 7 bases and J gave up 3 bases; unmatched junction bases: 5. The CDR3 runs to 13 residues. The CDR3 DNA is TGCAGCGCCCTGACAGGGGTCTACAATGAGCAGTTCTTC. It specifies CSALTGVYNEQFF.

On this clonotype: Just one base apart from a much larger clone, this may be a read error. The chain combines TRBV5-1 with TRBJ1-2; D remains unclear. Deletions cut 0 bases from V and 4 bases from J, with 4 bases between. In germline, CDR1 is SGHRS, CDR2 YFSETQ. The CDR3 is 12 amino acids. Written as DNA, the CDR3 is TGCGCCAGCAGCTTGGAACGCTATGGCTACACCTTC. Its protein is CASSLERYGYTF. The variable domain in full, with the rest retrieved from reference TRBV5-1 and TRBJ1-2, is KAGVTQTPRYLIKTRGQQVTLSCSPISGHRSVSWYQQTPGQGLQFLFEYFSETQRNKGNFPGRFSGRQFSNSRSEMNVSTLELGDSALYLCASSLERYGYTFGSGTRLTVV.

This clonotype showed up many times. This sequence joins TRBV30 and TRBJ1-3, with D possibly matching TRBD1 (6 bases). The CDR3 sequence is 14 residues long. Germline lookup yields CDR1 GTSNPN and CDR2 SVGIG (reference sequence). V lost 7 bases and J lost 0, with 13 bases in between. The CDR3 sequence is CASYRGLSGNTIYF. In nucleotides, the CDR3 is TGTGCCTCATATCGGGGGCTCTCTGGAAACACCATATATTTT.

This clonotype was observed many times. The V gene is TRBV4-3, the J gene TRBJ2-2; a possible D gene is TRBD1 (6 bases). Deletions cut 6 bases from V and 1 base from J, with 12 bases between. The germline gives CDR1 LGHNA, CDR2 YSLEER. The CDR3 is 15 residues long. Here the CDR3 DNA reads TGCGCCAGCAGTCTCGACAGGTTGAACACCGGGGAGCTGTTTTTT. Its protein is CASSLDRLNTGELFF.

CDR3 nucleotide sequence: TGCGCCAGCAGCCAAGATCTTTTTCAGAGAGGGCAGTACTTC. Its translation: CASSQDLFQRGQYF. V gene TRBV4-3 combines with J gene TRBJ2-7, with D hard to call. Germline V lookup: CDR1 LGHNA, CDR2 YSLEER. CDR3 length: 14 amino acids. Trimming stripped 0 bases from V and 9 bases from J, with 15 bases between.

In its sample, this clonotype was seen many times. V and J are TRBV11-2 and TRBJ2-3; weak D call: TRBD2 (5 bases). The CDR3 length is 14 residues. Trimming shortened V by 5 bases and J by 5 bases, and 14 bases separated the two germline ends. Germline values: CDR1 SGHAT, CDR2 FQNNGV. The CDR3 loop is CASSPRSGGDTQYF. In DNA, the CDR3 is TGTGCCAGCAGCCCCCGGAGTGGAGGAGATACGCAGTATTTT.

The chain carries TRBV10-2 and TRBJ2-7; tentative D call: TRBD2 (5 bases). The CDR3 length is 14 residues. CDR1 WSHSY and CDR2 SAAADI come from the germline V gene. V was trimmed by 5 bases and J by 4 bases, leaving 15 bases between them. This CDR3 is CASSPLRERYEQYF. CDR3 sequence (DNA): TGCGCCAGCAGTCCGCTCCGGGAACGGTACGAGCAGTACTTC.

This CDR3 is CSARDGGAYNEQFF. CDR3 nucleotide sequence: TGCAGTGCTAGAGACGGGGGGGCCTACAATGAGCAGTTCTTC. The V call is TRBV20-1, the J call TRBJ2-1; TRBD2 matches at 8 bases. Germline trimming cut 0 bases from V and 2 bases from J; bases unmatched to any gene: 0. Germline-derived CDR1 and CDR2 are DFQATT and SNEGSKA (reference sequence). CDR3 length equals 14 residues.

This clonotype was recorded a few times. This chain connects TRBV20-1 to TRBJ2-3; D possibly uses TRBD1 or TRBD2 (6 bases each). V dropped 5 bases and J dropped 5 bases, with 17 bases sitting between them. This CDR3 region has 14 residues. Germline CDR1 DFQATT, CDR2 SNEGSKA (reference sequence). The CDR3 DNA sequence: TGCAGTGCTCCCCCTGAGGGGGGCCAAGATACGCAGTATTTT. This codes for CSAPPEGGQDTQYF.

In its sample, this clonotype was seen a few times. The chain has TRBV24-1 and TRBJ2-1; D is possibly TRBD1 or TRBD2 (5 bases each). The V gene's germline CDR1 is KGHDR and CDR2 SFDVKD. There are 18 residues in the CDR3. The V and J ends lost 6 bases and 6 bases respectively, with 26 bases between them. This CDR3 reads CATSKRSSPGRRPNEQFF. In DNA, the CDR3 is TGTGCCACCAGTAAAAGATCGAGTCCGGGACGGAGACCCAATGAGCAGTTCTTC.

This clonotype was picked up a small number of times. The chain joins TRBV21-1 to TRBJ2-3. TRBV21-1 is termed a pseudogene. This CDR3 is built from 13 residues. The CDR3 coding sequence is TGTGCCAGCAGCAATCGCAACACAGATACGCAGTATTTT. It yields the protein CASSNRNTDTQYF.

Many counts were recorded for this clonotype. The genes are TRBV13 and TRBJ2-7, with TRBD1 matching over 7 bases. The V segment lost 1 base and the J segment 2 bases; nucleotides outside the gene matches: 2. The CDR3 is 14 residues long. Germline CDR1 PRHDT, CDR2 FYEKMQ (reference sequence). CDR3 coding DNA: TGTGCCAGCAGCTTAGTGGGGACAGCCTACGAGCAGTACTTC. Encoded protein: CASSLVGTAYEQYF.